These 5 T cell receptor beta chains share one sample of origin, sequenced in a study of Ad26.COV2.S vaccination and SARS-CoV-2 variants. Sequencing used immunoSEQ multiplex PCR; TCRdb keeps in-frame clones, though not all of them. Here the sample spans a few hundred thousand clones, 88% being singletons. Treatment reported: some 20 received Ad26.COV2.S at low or high dose, single or two shots; about 5 received placebo; per-sample allocation not given. Sampling occurred on day 63 after the first vaccine or placebo injection. This specimen was peripheral blood, taken in a trial of Ad26.COV2.S vaccine versus placebo. These receptors were taken from a person between 18 and 65 years old who received the Ad26.COV2.S COVID-19 vaccine or a placebo.

The rearrangement links TRBV27 to TRBJ2-7; 9 positions match TRBD2. Trimming at V came to 4 bases and at J to 2 bases, leaving 9 bases not matched to a gene. CDR1 is MNHEY and CDR2 is SMNVEV in the germline V gene (reference sequence). The CDR3 is 16 residues long. This CDR3 is CASSWEGASGTYEQYF. As DNA, the CDR3 is TGTGCCAGCAGTTGGGAGGGGGCTAGCGGGACCTACGAGCAGTACTTC.

The chain uses TRBV29-1 and TRBJ2-3; 16 bases map to TRBD2. Germline V lookup: CDR1 SQVTM, CDR2 ANQGSEA. J gave up 0 bases and V 6 bases, and 6 bases lay outside the gene matches. The CDR3 has 17 residues. CDR3 loop: CSVDGTSGGGSTDTQYF. DNA for the CDR3: TGCAGCGTGGACGGGACTAGCGGGGGGGGAAGCACAGATACGCAGTATTTT.

The genes are TRBV5-6 and TRBJ2-2; weak D call: TRBD2 (6 bases). Germline CDR1 and CDR2: SGHDT and YYEEEE. This CDR3 comprises 14 residues. V lost 3 bases, J lost 1 base, and 7 bases lay in between. CDR3 amino acids: CASSWGGNTGELFF. The CDR3 coding sequence is TGTGCCAGCAGCTGGGGAGGGAACACCGGGGAGCTGTTTTTT.

V gene TRBV15 combines with J gene TRBJ2-3; 12 bases match TRBD2. The J segment lost 0 bases and the V segment lost 1 base, leaving 8 bases of the junction unmatched. Germline CDR1 LNHNV, CDR2 YYDKDF (reference sequence). The CDR3 consists of 19 residues. In nucleotides, the CDR3 is TGTGCCACCAGCAGAGGAGGGCTAGCGGGGGGGCAAAGCACAGATACGCAGTATTTT. Translating gives CATSRGGLAGGQSTDTQYF.

The V gene is TRBV28, the J gene TRBJ2-4; D is ambiguous. Trimming removed 10 bases from V and 7 bases from J, with 11 bases in between. From germline, CDR1 is MDHEN and CDR2 SYDVKM. This CDR3 spans 11 amino acids. The CDR3 region has the DNA TGTGCCACCCGATTAGGCAACATTCAGTACTTC. Amino acids: CATRLGNIQYF.